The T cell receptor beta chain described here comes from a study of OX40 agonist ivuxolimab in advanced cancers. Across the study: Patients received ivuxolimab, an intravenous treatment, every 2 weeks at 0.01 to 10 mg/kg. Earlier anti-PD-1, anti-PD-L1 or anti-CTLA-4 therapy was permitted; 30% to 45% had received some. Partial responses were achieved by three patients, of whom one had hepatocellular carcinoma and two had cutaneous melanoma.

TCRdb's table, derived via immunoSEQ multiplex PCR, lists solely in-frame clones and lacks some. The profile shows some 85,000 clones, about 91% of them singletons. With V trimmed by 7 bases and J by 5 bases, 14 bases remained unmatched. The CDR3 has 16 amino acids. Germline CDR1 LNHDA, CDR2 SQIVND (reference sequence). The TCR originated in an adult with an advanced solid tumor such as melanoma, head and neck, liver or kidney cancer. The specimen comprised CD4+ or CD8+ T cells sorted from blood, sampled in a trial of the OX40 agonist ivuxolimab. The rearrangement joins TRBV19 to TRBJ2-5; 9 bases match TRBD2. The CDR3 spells CASKVSAGGTYETQYF. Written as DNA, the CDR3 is TGTGCCAGTAAGGTATCAGCGGGAGGAACGTACGAGACCCAGTACTTC.